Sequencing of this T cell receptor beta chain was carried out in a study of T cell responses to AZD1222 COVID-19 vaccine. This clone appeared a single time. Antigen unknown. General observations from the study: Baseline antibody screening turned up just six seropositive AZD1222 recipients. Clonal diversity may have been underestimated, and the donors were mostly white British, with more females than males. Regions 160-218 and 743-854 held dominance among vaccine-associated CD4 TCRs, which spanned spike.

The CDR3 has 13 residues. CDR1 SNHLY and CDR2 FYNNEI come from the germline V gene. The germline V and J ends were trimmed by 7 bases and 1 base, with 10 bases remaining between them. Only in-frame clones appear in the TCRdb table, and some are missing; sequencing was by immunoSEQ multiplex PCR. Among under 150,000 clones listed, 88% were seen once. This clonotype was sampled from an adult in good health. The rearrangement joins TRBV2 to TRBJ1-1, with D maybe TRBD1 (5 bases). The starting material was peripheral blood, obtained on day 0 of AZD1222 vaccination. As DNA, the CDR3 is TGTGCCAGCACGACAGATCGGAACACTGAAGCTTTCTTT. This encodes CASTTDRNTEAFF.